Detailed here is one TCR beta chain. The antigen it recognizes is unknown. No much larger clone exists at a distance of one base, and base qualities are not known. The protocol used for the library was the immunoSEQ multiplex PCR assay. For the multiplex PCR, a mixture combining 60 forward primers for TCR Vbeta segments and 13 reverse primers for TCR Jbeta segments was used. The CDR3 region of rearranged TCR beta genes was amplified from genomic DNA by a multiplex PCR assay. The amplified TCR beta libraries were sequenced on the Illumina HiSeq System as 87-base-pair reads. Per the original workflow: Across the roughly 700 repertoires, a later analysis counted 75 million to 90 million unique TCR beta chains, roughly 11 million of which were shared by at least two donors. Raw reads were error-corrected and collapsed into unique sequences with a nearest-neighbor algorithm that merged closely related sequences to remove PCR and sequencing errors. V, D and J gene segments were assigned by aligning CDR3 sequences to IMGT reference sequences. Each retained sequence needed at least a six-nucleotide match to both a V gene segment and a J gene segment. Rearrangements were called productive when the CDR3 lacked stop codons and stayed in frame with V and J; all others were non-productive. CDR3 was defined by IMGT convention, running from the second conserved V-encoded cysteine to the conserved J-encoded phenylalanine. The earlier analysis of around 640 of the donors excluded sequences that lacked an unambiguous match to a single V gene segment. In an earlier analysis of several hundred of the donors, V segments were called functional above 56.7% productive rearrangements and were called segregating when the between-donor standard deviation exceeded 5%. To diagnose cytomegalovirus status from the catalog of TCR beta chain sequences, a statistical classification framework was built. V and J gene assignment, in a later analysis, came from comparing TCR nucleotide sequences with IMGT/GENE-DB human TR gene sequences. Using the TCRdist pipeline, a later analysis assigned CDR3 sequences along with most-parsimonious VDJ recombination scenarios. In a later analysis, each TCR beta chain was defined by its CDR3 amino acid sequence together with its V-gene family, and reads without a unique V-gene family were excluded. To address suspected cross-contamination and a sequencing artifact, a later analysis removed around 590 highly shared, low-generation-probability nucleotide sequences. In a later analysis, a clonal expansion index for each public chain was calculated from normalized within-repertoire ranks of inferred template counts. A later analysis computed generation probabilities with a VDJ recombination model fitted to out-of-frame rearrangements, and checked the results against IGoR. In a later analysis, hypergeometric tests were used to score TCR-TCR, TCR-HLA and TCR-CMV co-occurrence, with a repertoire-size bias correction applied to TCR pairs. False discovery rates were estimated in a later analysis by permuting HLA or CMV assignments 20 times. In a later analysis, co-occurring TCRs were grouped with DBSCAN, and TCRdist sequence similarity was added when clustering was performed within HLA-allele-positive subsets. Repertoires with fewer than 30,000 or more than 120,000 public chains, plus five repertoires with anomalous nucleotide sharing, were excluded from co-occurrence clustering. In TCRdb, the immuneACCESS table is reduced to in-frame sequences with V and J assigned. These tables do not hold every clone; where another copy was compared, an unresolved V gene accounts for under half, and the others remain unexplained. V and J calls and clone size come straight from that table; D and trimming were deduced from the DNA. This sample has around 200,000 clones in its table, and approximately 70% of those were observed once. The ten largest clonotypes hold about 3.1% of the sample.

This specimen belongs to a study of cytomegalovirus exposure and HLA in healthy donors (dated by TCRdb to the late 2010s). At the level of the whole study: An earlier analysis of some 550 of the donors reported 250 to 300 Gb of sequence data and 100 million to 130 million unique TCR beta sequences from approximately 180 million T cells. The study profiled the T cell repertoires of 500 to 800 subjects by immunosequencing and related them to cytomegalovirus serostatus. Besides the first cohort of under 700 subjects, a separate validation cohort made up of 120 different subjects was used. The study aimed to test whether signatures of past pathogen exposure could be identified by cataloging public T cell receptors. The study combined high-throughput TCR immunosequencing, statistical association of individual TCRs with disease status, and machine learning to predict cytomegalovirus infection status. The number of donors typed differed by locus, with roughly 629-640 for A, B, C, DRB1 and DQB1, 522 for DQA1, 606 for DPA1, and around 460 for DPB1. About five DR-DQ haplotypes were handled as single units for association and clustering because linkage in the cohort was strong. A later analysis re-examined previously published TCR beta repertoires from 600 to 700 donors and added high-resolution HLA genotyping to investigate patterns of TCR occurrence. Alongside the repertoire data, information on donor age, sex, ethnicity and CMV serostatus was compiled. In an earlier analysis of roughly 540 of the donors, high-throughput TCR beta sequencing was used to judge whether each TCR beta V gene segment behaved as functional or pseudogenic. All discovery cohort repertoires had been generated using a single sequencing platform. Of the 350 to 450 genotyped donors, 81% were placed in the genetic ancestry cluster associated with self-reported Caucasian donors. HLA typing included class I and class II loci at four-digit resolution. About 280 gigabases of sequencing data and approximately 92 million unique TCR sequences made up an early release that covered 500 to 650 HLA-typed donors. The later analysis used no new phenotypic data to find candidate immune exposures, relying instead on TCR beta sequences and their occurrence across donors. On average, roughly 240,000 unique TCR beta nucleotide sequences were sequenced per donor among about 400 genotyped donors of the cohort, with roughly 20% of those sequences being non-productive. In a later genetic analysis, genome-wide SNP genotypes for about three fifths of the 666 donors were used, and that subset was treated as a discovery cohort.

Trimming leaves V shorter by 7 bases and J shorter by 2 bases, with the junction holding 5 bases beyond the gene matches. Taken from cysteine to phenylalanine, the CDR3 has 14 residues. Kept here is only the CDR3 DNA, which spans 42 bases and is read in frame from base 1. In the germline V gene, CDR1 corresponds to MNHEY and CDR2 to SVGAGI. Findings and caveats that apply to the study as a whole: In a later analysis, HLA-associated TCR beta chains showed more clonal expansion and lower generation probabilities than non-associated chains that were equally common. In a later analysis, more than 15,000 TCR beta sequences were associated with specific HLA alleles at a false discovery rate of 0.05. About 15 rarely observed V segments, including chromosome 9 orphons, were excluded from the earlier analysis of approximately 500 of the donors because counts were too low. A later genetic analysis reported fewer N-insertions in productive TCRs among donors in an Asian-associated ancestry cluster than the roughly 700-donor mean. The study gave a list of about 150 TCR beta chains associated with cytomegalovirus. A further reported finding was that TCR beta sequences accurately predicted the HLA-A and HLA-B alleles for most subjects in the first cohort. This cohort had only TCR beta chains sequenced, and the lack of alpha or paired-chain data limited which features could be detected. HLA typing was unavailable for some donors at each locus, so association tests used only the typed subset. When HLA alleles, especially DR and DQ, strongly co-occurred, TCR associations were difficult to assign to individual alleles. Linkage disequilibrium might explain the correlated functional status among segregating V segments, but an unknown experimental factor could not be ruled out. A later analysis reported that several top co-occurrence clusters appeared linked to parvovirus B19, influenza, CMV and Epstein-Barr virus. In an earlier analysis of 587 of the donors, most TCR beta V segments appeared in productive rearrangements about 90% or about 30% of the time, broadly matching IMGT annotations. The only immune exposure information available for the cohort was CMV serostatus. In a later genetic analysis, a missense DCLRE1C variant was associated with V-gene and J-gene trimming of TCR beta chains, and the association was replicated in an independent cohort. A later analysis found that TCR association rates varied across HLA loci, with DRB1 alleles showing the most associated TCRs and HLA-C alleles the fewest. In both the original and validation cohorts, the classifier was reported to diagnose cytomegalovirus status with high specificity and sensitivity. Some IMGT-functional V segments, including TRBV6-2 and TRBV6-3, could not be told apart with the 87-base-pair reads, so those segments were excluded. In a later analysis, most CMV-associated TCR beta chains were found to appear HLA-restricted, with HLA associations seemingly driven largely by CMV exposure. Three of the identified cytomegalovirus-associated TCR beta chains were confirmed in vitro to be specific for cytomegalovirus antigens. A group of highly shared sequence variants was considered likely to be a technical artifact of the sequencing pipeline. Roughly uniform sequencing depth across donors was assumed in presence/absence analyses, although this assumption may not hold. Most TCR sequences were observed very rarely across donors, whereas some public TCRs were present in many individuals. The authors suggested that the approach could potentially be extended to other disease states and immunological phenotypes.

The cohort comprised 666 healthy bone marrow donors. All cohort members were sampled while nominally healthy, although unrecorded immune exposures were likely present. The donor tested CMV seropositive and was one of the 289 seropositive cohort members. A peripheral blood sample was collected from each donor, and TCR beta sequencing was performed on peripheral blood mononuclear cells. Genomic DNA extraction from the blood cell samples was performed with the Qiagen DNeasy Blood Extraction Kit. The receptor comes from a woman aged 25 to 45 in good health and CMV-seropositive. The source material was PBMCs. This chain joins TRBV6-5 to TRBJ1-1; 9 central nucleotides agree with TRBD1. The CDR3 amino acid sequence is: CASTLTGGNTEAFF. In nucleotides, the sequence is TGTGCCAGCACCTTGACAGGGGGAAACACTGAAGCTTTCTTT.